A selection of T cell receptor beta chains follows, all from one sample in a study of blood T cell repertoires in COVID-19. Data came from immunoSEQ multiplex PCR; TCRdb stores just in-frame clones and leaves some out. The sample has hundreds of thousands of clones; 70% to 90% are singletons. Sequencing was performed on PBMCs or T cells enriched from blood (not recorded which). The receptors come from a woman between 45 and 65 years old who had recovered from COVID-19. Both conserved end residues are part of each CDR3. The D gene is left open where the match is weak.

V gene: TRBV19
D gene: NA
J gene: TRBJ2-7
CDR3 protein: CASSMVVGVSNYEQYF
CDR3 DNA: TGTGCCAGTAGTATGGTCGTGGGCGTCAGCAACTACGAGCAGTACTTC

V gene: TRBV19
D gene: TRBD2
J gene: TRBJ2-1
CDR3 protein: CASSMSPSGSPSYNEQFF
CDR3 DNA: TGTGCCAGTAGTATGTCGCCTAGCGGGAGTCCCTCCTACAATGAGCAGTTCTTC

V gene: TRBV12-3/TRBV12-4
D gene: NA
J gene: TRBJ1-1
CDR3 protein: CASSRDSYQPKF
CDR3 DNA: TGTGCCAGCAGCCGTGACAGTTATCAGCCCAAATTT

V gene: TRBV2
D gene: NA
J gene: TRBJ1-4
CDR3 protein: CASSEALAWEKLFF
CDR3 DNA: TGTGCCAGCAGTGAAGCGTTGGCCTGGGAAAAACTGTTTTTT

V gene: TRBV10-3
D gene: TRBD1
J gene: TRBJ1-4
CDR3 protein: CAISEDRGHEKLFF
CDR3 DNA: TGTGCCATCAGTGAGGACAGGGGGCATGAAAAACTGTTTTTT

V gene: TRBV3-1/TRBV3-2
D gene: NA
J gene: TRBJ2-3
CDR3 protein: CASSHRGITDTQYF
CDR3 DNA: TGTGCCAGCAGCCACAGGGGAATCACAGATACGCAGTATTTT

V gene: TRBV28
D gene: TRBD1
J gene: TRBJ2-3
CDR3 protein: CASRDRGLADDTQYF
CDR3 DNA: TGTGCCAGCAGAGACAGGGGTTTAGCGGATGATACGCAGTATTTT

V gene: TRBV11-2
D gene: NA
J gene: TRBJ1-5
CDR3 protein: CASSERLGQPQHF
CDR3 DNA: TGTGCCAGCAGCGAGAGGTTAGGTCAGCCCCAGCATTTT

V gene: TRBV28
D gene: NA
J gene: TRBJ1-3
CDR3 protein: CASSFGQGIHTIYF
CDR3 DNA: TGTGCCAGCAGTTTCGGCCAGGGGATACACACCATATATTTT

V gene: TRBV5-1
D gene: TRBD2
J gene: TRBJ2-3
CDR3 protein: CASSLASSGSWTDTQYF
CDR3 DNA: TGCGCCAGCAGCTTGGCCTCTAGCGGGAGTTGGACAGATACGCAGTATTTT